This T cell receptor (beta chain) comes out of a study of blood T cell repertoires in COVID-19. Germline-derived CDR1 and CDR2 are LGHNA and YSLEER. The CDR3 loop spans 17 amino acids. The V gene lost 1 base and the J gene lost 3 bases, with 19 bases spanning the gap. Here immunoSEQ multiplex PCR was the method, and the copy in TCRdb shows in-frame clones only, minus some. The sample includes approximately 90,000 clones, about 89% of them seen just once. The receptor comes from a human donor in a cohort sampled during active COVID-19. The sample comprised peripheral blood. The rearrangement links TRBV4-3 to TRBJ2-7, with D tentatively TRBD1 (7 bases). In DNA form, the CDR3 reads TGCGCCAGCAGCCAAGGTTGGGCAGGGGGGATACTCTACGAGCAGTACTTC. Amino acid sequence: CASSQGWAGGILYEQYF.